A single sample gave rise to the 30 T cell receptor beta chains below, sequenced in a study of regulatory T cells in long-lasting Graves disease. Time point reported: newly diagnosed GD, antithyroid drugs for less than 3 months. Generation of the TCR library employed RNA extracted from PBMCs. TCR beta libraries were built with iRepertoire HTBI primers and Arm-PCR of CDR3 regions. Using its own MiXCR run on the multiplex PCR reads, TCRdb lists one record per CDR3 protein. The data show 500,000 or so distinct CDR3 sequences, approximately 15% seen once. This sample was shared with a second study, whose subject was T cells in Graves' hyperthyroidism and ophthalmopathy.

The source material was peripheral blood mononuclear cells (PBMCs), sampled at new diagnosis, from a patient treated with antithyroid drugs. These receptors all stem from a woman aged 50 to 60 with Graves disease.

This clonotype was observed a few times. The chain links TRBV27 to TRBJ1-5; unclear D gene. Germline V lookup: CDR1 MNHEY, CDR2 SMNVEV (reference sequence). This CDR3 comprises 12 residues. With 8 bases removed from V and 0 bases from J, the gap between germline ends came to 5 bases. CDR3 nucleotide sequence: TGTGCCAGCGGTTATAGCAATCAGCCCCAGCATTTT. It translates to CASGYSNQPQHF.

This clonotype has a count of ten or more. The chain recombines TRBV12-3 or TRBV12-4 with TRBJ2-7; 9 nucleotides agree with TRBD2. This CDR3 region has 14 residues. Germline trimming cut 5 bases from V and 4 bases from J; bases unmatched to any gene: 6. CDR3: CASSSGRSDYEQYF. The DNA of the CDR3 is TGTGCCAGCAGTAGCGGGAGGAGCGATTACGAGCAGTACTTC.

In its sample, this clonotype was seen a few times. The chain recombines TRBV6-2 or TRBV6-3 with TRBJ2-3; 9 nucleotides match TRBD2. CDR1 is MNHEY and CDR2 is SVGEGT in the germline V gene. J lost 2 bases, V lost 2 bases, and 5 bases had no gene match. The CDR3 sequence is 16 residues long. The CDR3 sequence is CASSYQGLANTDTQYF. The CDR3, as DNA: TGTGCCAGCAGTTACCAGGGACTAGCAAACACAGATACGCAGTATTTT.

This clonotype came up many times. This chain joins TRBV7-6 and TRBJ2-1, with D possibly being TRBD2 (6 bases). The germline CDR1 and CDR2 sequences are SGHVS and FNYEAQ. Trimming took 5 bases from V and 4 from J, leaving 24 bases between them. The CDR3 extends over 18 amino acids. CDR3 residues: CASSPRLDFGEVYNEQFF. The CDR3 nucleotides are TGTGCCAGCAGCCCCCGACTAGATTTTGGCGAGGTTTACAATGAGCAGTTCTTC.

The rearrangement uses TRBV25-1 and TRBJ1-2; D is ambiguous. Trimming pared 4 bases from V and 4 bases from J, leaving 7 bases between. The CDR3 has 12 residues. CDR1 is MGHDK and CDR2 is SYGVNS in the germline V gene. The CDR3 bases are TGTGCCAGCAGTGGTCCCACCTATGGCTACACCTTC. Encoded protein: CASSGPTYGYTF.

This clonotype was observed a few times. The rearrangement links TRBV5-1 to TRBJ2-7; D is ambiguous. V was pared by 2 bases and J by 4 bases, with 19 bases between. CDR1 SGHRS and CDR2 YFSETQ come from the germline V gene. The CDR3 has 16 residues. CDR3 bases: TGCGCCAGCAGCTTACACCGTATGGTCCACCATTACGAGCAGTACTTC. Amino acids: CASSLHRMVHHYEQYF.

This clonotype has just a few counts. The CDR3 reads CASSGRRDSYSGNTIYF. In DNA, the CDR3 is TGTGCCAGCAGTGGCCGCCGGGACAGCTACTCTGGAAACACCATATATTTT. J is TRBJ1-3 and V is TRBV25-1; 7 bases line up with TRBD1. V shed 4 bases, J shed 0 bases, and the junction held 9 bases outside the gene matches. Germline CDR1 reads MGHDK; CDR2 reads SYGVNS. This CDR3 is 17 amino acids long.

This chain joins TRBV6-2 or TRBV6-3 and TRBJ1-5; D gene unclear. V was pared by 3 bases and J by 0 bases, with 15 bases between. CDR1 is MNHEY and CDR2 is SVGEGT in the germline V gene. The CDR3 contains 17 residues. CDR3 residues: CASSYRLPLYSNQPQHF. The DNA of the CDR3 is TGTGCCAGCAGTTATCGGCTTCCTCTTTATAGCAATCAGCCCCAGCATTTT.

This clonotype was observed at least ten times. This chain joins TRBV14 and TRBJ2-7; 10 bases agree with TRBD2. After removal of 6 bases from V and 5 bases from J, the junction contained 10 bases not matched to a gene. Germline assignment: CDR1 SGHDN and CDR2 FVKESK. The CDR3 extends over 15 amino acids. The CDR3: CASSRPGLALDEQYF. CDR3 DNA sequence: TGTGCCAGCAGTAGACCGGGACTAGCGTTAGACGAGCAGTACTTC. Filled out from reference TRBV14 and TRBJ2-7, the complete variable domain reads EAGVTQFPSHSVIEKGQTVTLRCDPISGHDNLYWYRRVMGKEIKFLLHFVKESKQDESGMPNNRFLAERTGGTYSTLKVQPAELEDSGVYFCASSRPGLALDEQYFGPGTRLTVT.

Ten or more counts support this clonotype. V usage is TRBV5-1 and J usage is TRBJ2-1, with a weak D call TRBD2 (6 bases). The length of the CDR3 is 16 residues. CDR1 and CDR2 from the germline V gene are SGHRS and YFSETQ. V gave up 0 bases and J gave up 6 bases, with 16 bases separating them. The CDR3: CASSLDQRTTINEQFF. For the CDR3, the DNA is TGCGCCAGCAGCTTGGACCAAAGGACTACGATCAATGAGCAGTTCTTC. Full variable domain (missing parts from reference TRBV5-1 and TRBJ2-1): KAGVTQTPRYLIKTRGQQVTLSCSPISGHRSVSWYQQTPGQGLQFLFEYFSETQRNKGNFPGRFSGRQFSNSRSEMNVSTLELGDSALYLCASSLDQRTTINEQFFGPGTRLTVL.

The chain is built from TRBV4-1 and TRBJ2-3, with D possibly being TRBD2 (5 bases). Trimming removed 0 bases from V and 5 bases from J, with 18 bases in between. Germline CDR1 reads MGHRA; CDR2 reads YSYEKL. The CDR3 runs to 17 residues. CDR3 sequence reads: CASSQDHEGARVDTQYF. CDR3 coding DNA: TGCGCCAGCAGCCAAGATCATGAGGGAGCACGGGTAGATACGCAGTATTTT.

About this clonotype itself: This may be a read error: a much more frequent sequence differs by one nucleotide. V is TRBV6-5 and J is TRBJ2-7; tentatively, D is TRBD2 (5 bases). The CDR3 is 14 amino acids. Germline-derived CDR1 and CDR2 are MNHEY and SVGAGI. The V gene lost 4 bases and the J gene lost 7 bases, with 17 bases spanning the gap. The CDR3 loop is CASSSGILLGEQYF. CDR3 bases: TGTGCCAGCAGTTCCGGGATCCTTTTGGGGGAGCAGTACTTC.

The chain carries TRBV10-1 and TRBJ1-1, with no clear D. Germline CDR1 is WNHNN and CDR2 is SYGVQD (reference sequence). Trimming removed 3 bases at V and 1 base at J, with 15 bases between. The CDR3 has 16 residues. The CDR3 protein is CASSESRALTNTEAFF. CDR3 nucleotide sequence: TGCGCCAGCAGTGAAAGCCGTGCTCTTACGAACACTGAAGCTTTCTTT.

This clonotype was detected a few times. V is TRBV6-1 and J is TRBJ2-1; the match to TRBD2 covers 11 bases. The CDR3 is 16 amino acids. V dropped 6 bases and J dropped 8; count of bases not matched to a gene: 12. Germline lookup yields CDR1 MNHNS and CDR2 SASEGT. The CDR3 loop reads CASRVAGGPGGDEQFF. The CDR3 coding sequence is TGTGCCAGCAGAGTAGCGGGAGGGCCGGGAGGGGATGAGCAGTTCTTC.

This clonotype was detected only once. The CDR3 DNA sequence: TGTGCCAGCAGTGACCGGGACAGGGGGTCTGGTGGCTCTGGAAACACCATATATTTT. Protein: CASSDRDRGSGGSGNTIYF. V usage is TRBV28 and J usage is TRBJ1-3; 11 bases are a match to TRBD1. The CDR3 covers 19 residues. Germline CDR1 reads MDHEN; CDR2 reads SYDVKM. The junction had 12 bases not matched to a gene; V was cut back by 5 bases and J by 0 bases.

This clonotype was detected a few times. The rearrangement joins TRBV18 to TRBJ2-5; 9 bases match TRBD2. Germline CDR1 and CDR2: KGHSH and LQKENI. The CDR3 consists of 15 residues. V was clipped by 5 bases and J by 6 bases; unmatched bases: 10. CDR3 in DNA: TGTGCCAGCTCAGAGCGGGAGGCCGCAGGAAAGACCCAGTACTTC. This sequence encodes CASSEREAAGKTQYF.

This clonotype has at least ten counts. This CDR3 is CASSYAISSGANVLTF. The CDR3 nucleotides read TGTGCCAGCAGTTACGCCATAAGCTCTGGGGCCAACGTCCTGACTTTC. The rearrangement joins TRBV6-5 to TRBJ2-6, with D unclear. CDR3 length equals 16 residues. Deletions cut 2 bases from V and 0 bases from J, with 8 bases between. Germline lookup yields CDR1 MNHEY and CDR2 SVGAGI.

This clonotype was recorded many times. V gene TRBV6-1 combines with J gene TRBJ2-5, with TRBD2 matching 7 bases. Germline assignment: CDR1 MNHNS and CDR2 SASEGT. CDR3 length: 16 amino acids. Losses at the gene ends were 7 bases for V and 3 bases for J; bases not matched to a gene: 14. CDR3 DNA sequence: TGTGCCAGCACCATAACTAGCGCAACTGCGGAAGAGACCCAGTACTTC. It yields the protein CASTITSATAEETQYF.

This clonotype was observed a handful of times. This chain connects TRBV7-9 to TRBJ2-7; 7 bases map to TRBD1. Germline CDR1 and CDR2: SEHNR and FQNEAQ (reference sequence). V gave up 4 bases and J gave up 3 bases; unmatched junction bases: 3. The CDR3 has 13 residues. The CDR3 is CASSSGQHYEQYF. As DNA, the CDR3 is TGTGCCAGCAGCTCGGGACAGCACTACGAGCAGTACTTC.

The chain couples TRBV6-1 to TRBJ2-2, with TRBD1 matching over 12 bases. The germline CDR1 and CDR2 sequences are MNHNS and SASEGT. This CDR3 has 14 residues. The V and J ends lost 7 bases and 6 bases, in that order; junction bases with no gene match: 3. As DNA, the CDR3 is TGTGCCAGCATAAGGGACAGGGGGCCCGGGGAGCTGTTTTTT. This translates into CASIRDRGPGELFF.

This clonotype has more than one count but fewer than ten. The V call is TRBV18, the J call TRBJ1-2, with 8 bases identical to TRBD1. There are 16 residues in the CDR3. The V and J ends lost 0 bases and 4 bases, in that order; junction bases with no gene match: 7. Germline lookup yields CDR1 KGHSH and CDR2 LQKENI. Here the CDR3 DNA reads TGTGCCAGCTCACCACCGAGCCAGGGGGCTACCTATGGCTACACCTTC. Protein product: CASSPPSQGATYGYTF.

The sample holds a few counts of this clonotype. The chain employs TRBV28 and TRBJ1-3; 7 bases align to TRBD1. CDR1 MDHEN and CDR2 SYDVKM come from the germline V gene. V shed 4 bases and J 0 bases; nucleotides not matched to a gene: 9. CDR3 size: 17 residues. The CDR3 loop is CASSSPSTGSSGNTIYF. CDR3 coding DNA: TGTGCCAGCAGTTCTCCTTCGACAGGGAGCTCTGGAAACACCATATATTTT.

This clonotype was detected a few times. CDR3 bases: TGCGCCAGCAGCCATTATGACAGATATGAAGCTTTCTTT. Its translation is CASSHYDRYEAFF. This sequence joins TRBV4-1 and TRBJ1-1; perhaps TRBD1 as D (5 bases). Germline V gene lookup returns CDR1 MGHRA and CDR2 YSYEKL. This CDR3 has 13 amino acids. V lost 3 bases and J 7 bases, leaving 12 bases between the germline ends.

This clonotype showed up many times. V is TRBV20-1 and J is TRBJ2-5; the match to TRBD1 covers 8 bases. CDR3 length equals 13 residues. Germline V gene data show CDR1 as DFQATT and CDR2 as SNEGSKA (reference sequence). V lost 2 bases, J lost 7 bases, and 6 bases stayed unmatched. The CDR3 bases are TGCAGTGCTAGACAGGGGGCTGGGGGGACCCAGTACTTC. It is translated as CSARQGAGGTQYF.

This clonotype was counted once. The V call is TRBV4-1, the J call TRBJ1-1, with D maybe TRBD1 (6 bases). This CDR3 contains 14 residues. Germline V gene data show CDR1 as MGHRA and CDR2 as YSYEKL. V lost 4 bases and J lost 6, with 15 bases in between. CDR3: CASSRSGGGSEAFF. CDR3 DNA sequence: TGCGCCAGCAGCCGATCAGGAGGGGGGTCTGAAGCTTTCTTT.

The CDR3 sequence is CACLGTVGRNEQYF. The CDR3 region has the DNA TGTGCCTGTCTCGGGACAGTGGGAAGGAACGAGCAGTACTTC. The V gene is TRBV30, the J gene TRBJ2-7, with TRBD1 identical over 7 bases. V was pared by 6 bases and J by 5 bases, with 13 bases of the junction left unmatched. Germline CDR1 is GTSNPN and CDR2 is SVGIG (reference sequence). The CDR3 totals 14 residues.

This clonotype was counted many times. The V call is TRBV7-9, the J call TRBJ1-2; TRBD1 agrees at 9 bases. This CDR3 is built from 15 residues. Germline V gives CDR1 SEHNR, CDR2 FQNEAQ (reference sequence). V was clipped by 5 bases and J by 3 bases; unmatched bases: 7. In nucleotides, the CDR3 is TGTGCCAGCAGCACCCCGACAGGGGGTGACTATGGCTACACCTTC. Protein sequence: CASSTPTGGDYGYTF.

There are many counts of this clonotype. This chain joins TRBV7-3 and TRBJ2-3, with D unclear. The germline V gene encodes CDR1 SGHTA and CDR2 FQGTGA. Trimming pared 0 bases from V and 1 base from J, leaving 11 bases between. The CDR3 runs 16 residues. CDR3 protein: CASSLTGGAGTDTQYF. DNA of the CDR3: TGTGCCAGCAGCTTAACAGGTGGTGCAGGCACAGATACGCAGTATTTT.

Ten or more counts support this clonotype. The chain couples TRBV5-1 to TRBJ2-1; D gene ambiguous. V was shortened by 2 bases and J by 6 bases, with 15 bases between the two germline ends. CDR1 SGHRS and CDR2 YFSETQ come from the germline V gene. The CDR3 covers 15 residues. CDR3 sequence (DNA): TGCGCCAGCAGCTTAGGCTTGAACGTATTCAATGAGCAGTTCTTC. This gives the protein CASSLGLNVFNEQFF.

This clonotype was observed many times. DNA of the CDR3: TGCAGCGTTGTTGCGGGAGGCTTCTATGATGAGCAGTTCTTC. Translation gives CSVVAGGFYDEQFF. The chain is built from TRBV29-1 and TRBJ2-1; 8 nucleotides agree with TRBD2. The CDR3 loop spans 14 amino acids. V lost 4 bases to trimming and J lost 8 bases; unmatched junction nucleotides: 10. Germline loops: CDR1 SQVTM, CDR2 ANQGSEA.